A selection of T cell receptor beta chains follows, all from one sample in a study of blood T cell repertoires in COVID-19. Some clones are missing from TCRdb's copy, which holds only in-frame ones; the method was immunoSEQ multiplex PCR. This sample has approximately 300,000 clones, with 90% found just once. The sequencing sample was made of peripheral blood. These receptors were obtained from a woman aged 25 to 39 with COVID-19, enrolled during active disease. The CDR3 runs from the conserved cysteine through the conserved F or W. Fields, in order: clone size, V gene, D gene, J gene, CDR3 DNA, CDR3 protein. The D gene is left open where the match is weak. Expanded clones get a size class; other rows say once, few or many, or leave the size out.

clone size: .; V gene: TRBV25-1; D gene: .; J gene: TRBJ2-1; CDR3 DNA: TGTGCCAGCAGTGCGAACACAGGGACATACAACAATGAGCAGTTCTTC; CDR3 protein: CASSANTGTYNNEQFF
clone size: .; V gene: TRBV7-3; D gene: .; J gene: TRBJ2-1; CDR3 DNA: TGTGCCAGCAGCCGCCCTTTCGGGGTGCAGTTCTTC; CDR3 protein: CASSRPFGVQFF
clone size: .; V gene: TRBV6-4; D gene: TRBD1; J gene: TRBJ1-4; CDR3 DNA: TGTGCCAGCAGTGACCCTTTTCCGGGACAGTCCACACGGAGAGCTAATGAAAAACTGTTTTTT; CDR3 protein: CASSDPFPGQSTRRANEKLFF
clone size: .; V gene: TRBV10-3; D gene: .; J gene: TRBJ1-6; CDR3 DNA: TGTGCCATCAGTGTAGGGGATTCACCCCTCCACTTT; CDR3 protein: CAISVGDSPLHF
clone size: few; V gene: TRBV6-1; D gene: .; J gene: TRBJ1-1; CDR3 DNA: TGTGCCAGCAGTGACAGGGTAAGGACTGAAGCTTTCTTT; CDR3 protein: CASSDRVRTEAFF
clone size: .; V gene: TRBV5-4; D gene: TRBD2; J gene: TRBJ2-1; CDR3 DNA: TGTGCCAGCAGCCGCGCCCGAACTAGCGGGAGACAGGGTGAGCAGTTCTTC; CDR3 protein: CASSRARTSGRQGEQFF
clone size: .; V gene: TRBV20-1; D gene: .; J gene: TRBJ2-7; CDR3 DNA: TGCAGTGCTAACAGGGCCTACGAGCAGTACTTC; CDR3 protein: CSANRAYEQYF
clone size: .; V gene: TRBV4-1; D gene: TRBD1; J gene: TRBJ2-5; CDR3 DNA: TGCGCCAGCAGCCAAGGGGCCAGGGGGGAGACCCAGTACTTC; CDR3 protein: CASSQGARGETQYF
clone size: .; V gene: TRBV11-2; D gene: .; J gene: TRBJ1-5; CDR3 DNA: TGTGCCAGCAGCCTAGGGGCCTATCAGCCCCAGCATTTT; CDR3 protein: CASSLGAYQPQHF
clone size: .; V gene: TRBV29-1; D gene: TRBD2; J gene: TRBJ2-1; CDR3 DNA: TGCAGCGTTGAAGTAGGACTAGCCGGTTGGGATGAGCAGTTCTTC; CDR3 protein: CSVEVGLAGWDEQFF
clone size: few; V gene: TRBV7-9; D gene: TRBD2; J gene: TRBJ2-1; CDR3 DNA: TGTGCCAGCAGCGAGGGACTAGCGGGAGCTAGTGAGCAGTTCTTC; CDR3 protein: CASSEGLAGASEQFF
clone size: .; V gene: TRBV6-5; D gene: .; J gene: TRBJ1-1; CDR3 DNA: TGTGCCAGCATCGGGAACACTGAAGCTTTCTTT; CDR3 protein: CASIGNTEAFF
clone size: .; V gene: TRBV4-1; D gene: .; J gene: TRBJ1-4; CDR3 DNA: TGCGCCAGCAGCCAAACGGAACAGGGTGTGGAAAAACTGTTTTTT; CDR3 protein: CASSQTEQGVEKLFF
clone size: .; V gene: TRBV18; D gene: TRBD1; J gene: TRBJ2-7; CDR3 DNA: TGTGCCAGCTCACCACAGACAGGGACCCCCTACGAGCAGTACTTC; CDR3 protein: CASSPQTGTPYEQYF
clone size: .; V gene: TRBV7-3; D gene: TRBD2; J gene: TRBJ2-2; CDR3 DNA: TGTGCCAGCAGTAGGACTAGCGGGAGAGCCCGACCCAACACCGGGGAGCTGTTTTTT; CDR3 protein: CASSRTSGRARPNTGELFF
clone size: few; V gene: TRBV21-1; D gene: .; J gene: TRBJ1-5; CDR3 DNA: TGTGCCAGCAGCAAATCCCGCGGGTTTGTCAGCAATCAGCCCCAGCATTTT; CDR3 protein: CASSKSRGFVSNQPQHF
clone size: .; V gene: TRBV5-8; D gene: TRBD1; J gene: TRBJ1-5; CDR3 DNA: TGTGCCAGCAGGCCTCCGGGACAGAACTCTCAGCCCCAGCATTTT; CDR3 protein: CASRPPGQNSQPQHF
clone size: .; V gene: TRBV18; D gene: .; J gene: TRBJ1-2; CDR3 DNA: TGTGCCAGCTCACCCACCGGGGACCCGGAGGGGGGCTACACCTTC; CDR3 protein: CASSPTGDPEGGYTF
clone size: .; V gene: TRBV2; D gene: .; J gene: TRBJ2-7; CDR3 DNA: TGTGCCAGCAATTTCGGGTCAAACTCCTACGAGCAGTACTTC; CDR3 protein: CASNFGSNSYEQYF
clone size: .; V gene: TRBV2; D gene: TRBD1; J gene: TRBJ1-1; CDR3 DNA: TGTGCCAGCACCTGGACAGGGGGCGACCGAGCTTTCTTT; CDR3 protein: CASTWTGGDRAFF
clone size: .; V gene: TRBV5-6; D gene: .; J gene: TRBJ2-7; CDR3 DNA: TGTGCCAGCAGCTTGACAGGGAACGTTGGTGAGCAGTACTTC; CDR3 protein: CASSLTGNVGEQYF
clone size: .; V gene: TRBV7-9; D gene: .; J gene: TRBJ1-2; CDR3 DNA: TGTGCCAGCAGCCCCGCTCCTATAACTTACTATGGCTACACCTTC; CDR3 protein: CASSPAPITYYGYTF
clone size: .; V gene: TRBV7-6; D gene: .; J gene: TRBJ2-2; CDR3 DNA: TGTGCCAGCAGCTTACAAGGGGTAACCGGGGAGCTGTTTTTT; CDR3 protein: CASSLQGVTGELFF
clone size: .; V gene: TRBV29-1; D gene: TRBD1; J gene: TRBJ1-2; CDR3 DNA: TGCAGCGCAACTGGACAGGGAAACTATGGCTACACCTTC; CDR3 protein: CSATGQGNYGYTF
clone size: .; V gene: TRBV6-6; D gene: TRBD1; J gene: TRBJ1-3; CDR3 DNA: TGTGCCAGCAGTAACCTGGGACAGGGGACCCGAAACACCATATATTTT; CDR3 protein: CASSNLGQGTRNTIYF
clone size: .; V gene: TRBV9; D gene: TRBD2; J gene: TRBJ2-3; CDR3 DNA: TGTGCCAGCAGCATCACTAGCGGCGATACGCAGTATTTT; CDR3 protein: CASSITSGDTQYF
clone size: .; V gene: TRBV5-4; D gene: TRBD2; J gene: TRBJ2-1; CDR3 DNA: TGTGCCTCAGGGACTAGCGGGATCTACAATGAGCAGTTCTTC; CDR3 protein: CASGTSGIYNEQFF
clone size: once; V gene: TRBV7-2; D gene: TRBD1; J gene: TRBJ1-1; CDR3 DNA: TGTGCCAGCAGCTTAGCGCGGAAGACAGGGGGCACTGAAGCTTTCTTT; CDR3 protein: CASSLARKTGGTEAFF
clone size: .; V gene: TRBV2; D gene: .; J gene: TRBJ2-1; CDR3 DNA: TGTGCCAGCAGGGAAGGTACTTACGAGCAGTTCTTC; CDR3 protein: CASREGTYEQFF
clone size: .; V gene: TRBV6-5; D gene: .; J gene: TRBJ1-1; CDR3 DNA: TGTGCCACCGGACAGAACACTGAAGCTTTCTTT; CDR3 protein: CATGQNTEAFF
clone size: .; V gene: TRBV6-2/TRBV6-3; D gene: TRBD2; J gene: TRBJ2-1; CDR3 DNA: TGTGCCAGCAGTGACCATAGCGGGAGACGTTACAATGAGCAGTTCTTC; CDR3 protein: CASSDHSGRRYNEQFF
clone size: .; V gene: TRBV5-1; D gene: TRBD1; J gene: TRBJ1-2; CDR3 DNA: TGCGCCAGCAGCCCCCCGGGACAGGCGTATGGCTACACCTTC; CDR3 protein: CASSPPGQAYGYTF
clone size: .; V gene: TRBV6-5; D gene: .; J gene: TRBJ1-6; CDR3 DNA: TGTGCCAGCAGACCCGGCGGGGCCTCAGCCTCCCTCCACTTT; CDR3 protein: CASRPGGASASLHF
clone size: .; V gene: TRBV6-9; D gene: TRBD1; J gene: TRBJ1-6; CDR3 DNA: TGTGCCAGCAGTACAAGACAGGGGCCCTTGTCTTATAATTCACCCCTCCACTTT; CDR3 protein: CASSTRQGPLSYNSPLHF
clone size: .; V gene: TRBV29-1; D gene: .; J gene: TRBJ1-1; CDR3 DNA: TGCAGCGTTGTGCCGGGATCCTACACTGAAGCTTTCTTT; CDR3 protein: CSVVPGSYTEAFF
clone size: .; V gene: TRBV11-3; D gene: TRBD2; J gene: TRBJ2-3; CDR3 DNA: TGTGCCAGCAGCGATGGGACTAGCGGGAGTTTCACAGATACGCAGTATTTT; CDR3 protein: CASSDGTSGSFTDTQYF
clone size: .; V gene: TRBV28; D gene: TRBD2; J gene: TRBJ2-7; CDR3 DNA: TGTGCCAGCACCCAACTAGCGGGAGCCTACGAGCAGTACTTC; CDR3 protein: CASTQLAGAYEQYF
clone size: .; V gene: TRBV29-1; D gene: .; J gene: TRBJ1-2; CDR3 DNA: TGCAGCGTTGACAACTGGGCCTATGGCTACACCTTC; CDR3 protein: CSVDNWAYGYTF
clone size: .; V gene: TRBV27; D gene: TRBD1; J gene: TRBJ2-3; CDR3 DNA: TGTGCCAGCAGTTTTAAGGGGGCTTTAGCAGATACGCAGTATTTT; CDR3 protein: CASSFKGALADTQYF
clone size: .; V gene: TRBV4-1; D gene: .; J gene: TRBJ1-1; CDR3 DNA: TGCGCCAGCAGCCAAGAAGGGGGAATGACTGAAGCTTTCTTT; CDR3 protein: CASSQEGGMTEAFF
clone size: .; V gene: TRBV3-1/TRBV3-2; D gene: .; J gene: TRBJ2-5; CDR3 DNA: TGTGCCAGCAGCCAAGGACTATCCGGGGAGACCCAGTACTTC; CDR3 protein: CASSQGLSGETQYF
clone size: .; V gene: TRBV28; D gene: .; J gene: TRBJ1-4; CDR3 DNA: TGTGCCAGCACCCCCTCTGCCGCGGCGGTTGTAATTGAAAAACTGTTTTTT; CDR3 protein: CASTPSAAAVVIEKLFF
clone size: once; V gene: TRBV27; D gene: .; J gene: TRBJ2-1; CDR3 DNA: TGTGCCAGCAGTTTATCGGAGACTAGTTACAATGAGCAGTTCTTC; CDR3 protein: CASSLSETSYNEQFF
clone size: .; V gene: TRBV7-9; D gene: .; J gene: TRBJ2-7; CDR3 DNA: TGTGCCAGCAGCTCGTCACAGGGAAGAGAGCAGTACTTC; CDR3 protein: CASSSSQGREQYF
clone size: .; V gene: TRBV19; D gene: TRBD1; J gene: TRBJ2-5; CDR3 DNA: TGTGCCAGTAGTCCCGGACAGGGAAAGTCGTGGGAGACCCAGTACTTC; CDR3 protein: CASSPGQGKSWETQYF
clone size: .; V gene: TRBV7-2; D gene: TRBD1; J gene: TRBJ2-7; CDR3 DNA: TGTGCCAGCAGCTTAGCTGGACAGGAAGCGTGGCACTTC; CDR3 protein: CASSLAGQEAWHF